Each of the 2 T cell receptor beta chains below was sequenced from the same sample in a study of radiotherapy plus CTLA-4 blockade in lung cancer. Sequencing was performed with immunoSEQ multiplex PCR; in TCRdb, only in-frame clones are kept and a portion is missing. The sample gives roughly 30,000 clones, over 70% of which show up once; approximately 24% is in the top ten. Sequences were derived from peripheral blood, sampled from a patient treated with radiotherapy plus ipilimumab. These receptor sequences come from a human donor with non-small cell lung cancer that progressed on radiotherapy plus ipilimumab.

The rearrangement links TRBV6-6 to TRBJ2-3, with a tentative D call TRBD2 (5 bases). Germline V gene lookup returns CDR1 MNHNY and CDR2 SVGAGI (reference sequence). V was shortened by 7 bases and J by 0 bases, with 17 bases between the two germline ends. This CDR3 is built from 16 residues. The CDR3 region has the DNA TGTGCCAGCACCCCCAAAGGGCGGACTAGCACAGATACGCAGTATTTT. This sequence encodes CASTPKGRTSTDTQYF.

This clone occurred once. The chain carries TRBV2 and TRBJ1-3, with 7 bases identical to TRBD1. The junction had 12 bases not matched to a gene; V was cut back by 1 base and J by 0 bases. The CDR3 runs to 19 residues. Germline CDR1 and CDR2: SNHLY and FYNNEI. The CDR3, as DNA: TGTGCCAGCAGTGAAGGGACAGGCCCCCACTCGATCTCTGGAAACACCATATATTTT. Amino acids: CASSEGTGPHSISGNTIYF. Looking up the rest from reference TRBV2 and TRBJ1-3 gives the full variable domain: EPEVTQTPSHQVTQMGQEVILRCVPISNHLYFYWYRQILGQKVEFLVSFYNNEISEKSEIFDDQFSVERPDGSNFTLKIRSTKLEDSAMYFCASSEGTGPHSISGNTIYFGEGSWLTVV.